The 4 T cell receptor beta chains given below trace back to one sample, sequenced in a study of blood T cell repertoires in COVID-19. Produced via immunoSEQ multiplex PCR; TCRdb's table is partial and in-frame only. Of 150,000 to 200,000 clones listed, more than 75% are singletons. Source material: PBMCs or T cells enriched from blood (not recorded which). Receptors were obtained from a middle-aged man who had recovered from COVID-19.

As to this clone: Other nucleotide sequences in the sample specify the same CDR3. V usage is TRBV5-1 and J usage is TRBJ1-2; 10 positions match TRBD1. The V gene end was trimmed by 4 bases and the J gene end by 5 bases; junction bases not matched to a gene: 5. The germline V gene encodes CDR1 SGHRS and CDR2 YFSETQ. The CDR3 consists of 14 residues. Written as DNA, the CDR3 is TGCGCCAGCAGCCCGGGACAGGGGTCTTATGGCTACACCTTC. This codes for CASSPGQGSYGYTF. The complete variable domain, with remaining parts taken from reference TRBV5-1 and TRBJ1-2, reads KAGVTQTPRYLIKTRGQQVTLSCSPISGHRSVSWYQQTPGQGLQFLFEYFSETQRNKGNFPGRFSGRQFSNSRSEMNVSTLELGDSALYLCASSPGQGSYGYTFGSGTRLTVV.

The chain recombines TRBV12-3 or TRBV12-4 with TRBJ2-2; 7 nucleotides agree with TRBD2. V dropped 11 bases and J dropped 5; count of bases not matched to a gene: 8. CDR3 size: 13 residues. CDR3 bases: TGTGCCGCGGCGGGGGTCTGGACCGGGGAGCTGTTTTTT. It translates to CAAAGVWTGELFF.

The chain carries TRBV6-5 and TRBJ1-2; 7 bases are a match to TRBD1. The junction had 11 bases not matched to a gene; V was cut back by 6 bases and J by 4 bases. This CDR3 contains 15 residues. Per the germline V gene, CDR1 is MNHEY and CDR2 is SVGAGI. CDR3 DNA: TGTGCCAGCAGCAACGGGGCAGGGGGGAGCTATGGCTACACCTTC. Amino acids: CASSNGAGGSYGYTF.

This chain links TRBV30 with TRBJ2-5; a weak D match, TRBD1 (6 bases). Germline V CDR1 and CDR2: GTSNPN, SVGIG (reference sequence). There are 15 residues in the CDR3. V lost 4 bases and J lost 3, with 18 bases in between. The chain's CDR3 is CAWTMGHQPKETQYF. CDR3 nucleotide sequence: TGTGCCTGGACTATGGGACATCAACCCAAAGAGACCCAGTACTTC.